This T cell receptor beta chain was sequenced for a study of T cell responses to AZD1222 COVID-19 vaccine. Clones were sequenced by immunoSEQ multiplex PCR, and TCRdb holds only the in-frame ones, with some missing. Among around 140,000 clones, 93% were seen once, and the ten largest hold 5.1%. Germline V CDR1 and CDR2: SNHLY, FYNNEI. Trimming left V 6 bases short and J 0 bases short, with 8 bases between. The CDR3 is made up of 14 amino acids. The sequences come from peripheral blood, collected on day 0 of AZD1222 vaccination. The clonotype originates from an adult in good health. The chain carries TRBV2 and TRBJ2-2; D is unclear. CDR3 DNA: TGTGCCAGCAGCCGGGTCGCGAACACCGGGGAGCTGTTTTTT. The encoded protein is CASSRVANTGELFF.